Below, 23 T cell receptor beta chains from the same sample are listed, as sequenced in a study of T cells in Graves' hyperthyroidism and ophthalmopathy. What was amplified from RNA transcripts were TCR beta CDR3 regions. RT-PCR in the first round (using the HTBI primer set) targeted the TCR CDR3. TCRdb passed the multiplex PCR reads through MiXCR, listing each CDR3 protein once. The table includes about 620,000 distinct CDR3 sequences, 15% to 20% detected once. Sequencing was done on a sample of blood. The source is a woman aged 30 to 39 with Graves' hyperthyroidism.

In this sample, this clonotype turned up many times. The chain carries TRBV28 and TRBJ1-3; D gene uncertain. Trimming left V 6 bases short and J 0 bases short, with 15 bases between. The CDR3 contains 16 residues. Germline CDR1 MDHEN, CDR2 SYDVKM. Written as DNA, the CDR3 is TGTGCCAGCAGCACTTTGACGGATGTCTCTGGAAACACCATATATTTT. Translating gives CASSTLTDVSGNTIYF.

Ten or more counts support this clonotype. The rearrangement joins TRBV6-2 or TRBV6-3 to TRBJ1-5; possibly TRBD1 for D (6 bases). The length of the CDR3 is 13 residues. V gave up 2 bases and J gave up 7 bases, with 9 bases separating them. The germline V gene encodes CDR1 MNHEY and CDR2 SVGEGT. The CDR3 is CASSYQQGQPQHF. CDR3 coding DNA: TGTGCCAGCAGTTACCAACAGGGCCAGCCCCAGCATTTT.

This clonotype was recorded many times. The rearrangement joins TRBV6-1 to TRBJ2-1, with TRBD2 as a possible D gene (5 bases). CDR3 length: 13 residues. The ends were cut back, 5 bases at V and 4 bases at J, with 9 bases in the middle. Germline-derived CDR1 and CDR2 are MNHNS and SASEGT. CDR3 residues: CASSPWTYNEQFF. The CDR3 nucleotides are TGTGCCAGCAGTCCCTGGACTTACAATGAGCAGTTCTTC.

The chain carries TRBV7-9 and TRBJ2-4; no clear D gene. Germline CDR1 SEHNR, CDR2 FQNEAQ (reference sequence). This CDR3 comprises 14 residues. Deletions cut 1 base from V and 8 bases from J, with 12 bases between. The DNA of the CDR3 is TGTGCCAGCAGCTTAGGGGTGGGTTCGGACATTCAGTACTTC. Its protein product is CASSLGVGSDIQYF.

Written as DNA, the CDR3 is TGTGCCAGCAGCCTTCGACTAGGGGGCTCCTACGAGCAGTACTTC. This encodes CASSLRLGGSYEQYF. The genes are TRBV7-2 and TRBJ2-7; D is tentatively TRBD1 or TRBD2 (6 bases each). Trimming shortened V by 5 bases and J by 0 bases, and 14 bases separated the two germline ends. Germline CDR1 is SGHTA and CDR2 is FQGNSA. There are 15 residues in the CDR3.

This clonotype occurred a few times. The rearrangement uses TRBV18 and TRBJ1-1; D is undetermined. CDR1 KGHSH and CDR2 LQKENI come from the germline V gene. Between the trimmed V and J ends, which lost 4 bases and 4 bases, there was a span of 19 bases. The CDR3 runs 16 residues. Written as DNA, the CDR3 is TGTGCCAGCTCACACGGCGGGCCGGGAGTCGGCACTGAAGCTTTCTTT. It translates to CASSHGGPGVGTEAFF.

This clonotype has a handful of counts. This rearrangement joins TRBV7-8 to TRBJ2-1; TRBD1 matches at 7 bases. Trimming removed 4 bases from V and 6 bases from J; junction bases left unmatched: 3. The CDR3 is 13 residues long. Per germline, CDR1 SGHVS and CDR2 FQNEAQ. The CDR3 reads CASSWYRGNEQFF. DNA of the CDR3: TGTGCCAGCAGCTGGTACAGGGGCAATGAGCAGTTCTTC.

This clonotype was detected many times. The rearrangement uses TRBV28 and TRBJ1-2, with 8 nucleotides matching TRBD1. J gave up 8 bases and V 3 bases, and 8 bases lay outside the gene matches. Looked up from germline, CDR1 is MDHEN and CDR2 is SYDVKM. The CDR3 sequence is 14 residues long. CDR3 amino acids: CASSFEDRAGGYTF. Written as DNA, the CDR3 is TGTGCCAGCAGTTTTGAGGACAGGGCAGGAGGCTACACCTTC.

This clonotype was picked up many times. The rearrangement joins TRBV12-3 or TRBV12-4 to TRBJ1-6; no definite D call. The length of the CDR3 is 14 residues. V was shortened by 2 bases and J by 6 bases, with 8 bases between the two germline ends. CDR3 in DNA: TGTGCCAGCAGTTTATCTGGGCCTAATTCACCCCTCCACTTT. Protein product: CASSLSGPNSPLHF.

This clonotype was seen at least ten times. CDR3: CASGQTFGETQYF. The CDR3 DNA reads as TGTGCCAGCGGTCAGACATTCGGGGAGACCCAGTACTTC. This chain connects TRBV2 to TRBJ2-5; D not certain. The V end was cut by 8 bases, the J end by 5 bases, with 15 bases between. CDR3 size: 13 residues. The V gene's germline CDR1 is SNHLY and CDR2 FYNNEI.

In its sample, this clonotype was seen a few times. This is likely a read error, given that the CDR3 carries no conserved phenylalanine or tryptophan at its end. The chain recombines TRBV2 with TRBJ2-5; D unclear. The V and J ends lost 6 bases and 5 bases respectively, with 7 bases between them. The CDR3 length is 11 residues. Germline V CDR1 and CDR2: SNHLY, FYNNEI. The CDR3: CASSLQETQYS. CDR3 nucleotides: TGTGCCAGCAGCCTCCAGGAGACCCAGTACTCC.

This clonotype occurred many times. The rearrangement uses TRBV11-2 and TRBJ2-3; D is ambiguous. The length of the CDR3 is 15 residues. V was pared by 4 bases and J by 4 bases, with 15 bases between. Germline V gene data show CDR1 as SGHAT and CDR2 as FQNNGV. The CDR3 sequence: CASSSLEKFPDTQYF. The CDR3 DNA reads as TGTGCCAGCAGCTCCCTCGAGAAGTTCCCAGATACGCAGTATTTT. The full variable domain, in which reference TRBV11-2 and TRBJ2-3 provide the parts outside the CDR3, is EAGVAQSPRYKIIEKRQSVAFWCNPISGHATLYWYQQILGQGPKLLIQFQNNGVVDDSQLPKDRFSAERLKGVDSTLKIQPAKLEDSAVYLCASSSLEKFPDTQYFGPGTRLTVL.

This clonotype showed up just a few times. The genes are TRBV6-5 and TRBJ2-1, with D tentatively TRBD1 (5 bases). The CDR3 runs 14 residues. Germline CDR1 MNHEY, CDR2 SVGAGI. Trimming removed 1 base at V and 8 bases at J, with 12 bases between. The CDR3 coding sequence is TGTGCCAGCAGTTACTTGGGCAGGGTGGATGAGCAGTTCTTC. The encoded protein is CASSYLGRVDEQFF.

Note on this clonotype: A clone one base away is much larger, so this may be a read error. This sequence joins TRBV5-5 and TRBJ2-2, with a weak D call TRBD2 (7 bases). This CDR3 is built from 15 residues. The germline V and J ends were trimmed by 0 bases and 7 bases, with 13 bases remaining between them. CDR1 is SGHKS, CDR2 YYEKEE, per germline (reference sequence). CDR3 in amino acids: CASSLVRGAYGELFF. DNA of the CDR3: TGTGCCAGCAGCTTGGTACGGGGGGCGTACGGGGAGCTGTTTTTT. Full variable domain (missing parts from reference TRBV5-5 and TRBJ2-2): DAGVTQSPTHLIKTRGQQVTLRCSPISGHKSVSWYQQVLGQGPQFIFQYYEKEERGRGNFPDRFSARQFPNYSSELNVNALLLGDSALYLCASSLVRGAYGELFFGEGSRLTVL.

This clonotype came up a few times. The genes are TRBV4-1 and TRBJ1-4; maybe TRBD1 (6 bases). This CDR3 is 15 amino acids long. V was shortened by 7 bases and J by 7 bases, with 19 bases between the two germline ends. CDR1 and CDR2 from the germline V gene are MGHRA and YSYEKL. For the CDR3, the DNA is TGCGCCAGCACCCTTTACGGGGGCGCAACTGAAAAACTGTTTTTT. It specifies CASTLYGGATEKLFF.

This clonotype was seen a handful of times. V usage is TRBV11-2 and J usage is TRBJ2-1; 9 bases match TRBD2. The junction had 12 bases not matched to a gene; V was cut back by 0 bases and J by 12 bases. The CDR3 runs to 16 residues. The V gene's germline CDR1 is SGHAT and CDR2 FQNNGV. The DNA of the CDR3 is TGTGCCAGCAGCTTAGACGGCCTAGCGGGAATCGGTTGGCAGTTCTTC. Translating gives CASSLDGLAGIGWQFF.

This clonotype was seen many times. The chain couples TRBV3-1 to TRBJ2-5; 13 bases fit TRBD2. Germline CDR1 and CDR2: LGHDT and YNNKEL (reference sequence). With 1 base clipped from V and 4 bases from J, the junction kept 0 bases outside the gene matches. This CDR3 comprises 15 residues. CDR3 sequence: CASSQGLAGGETQYF. The CDR3 DNA follows: TGTGCCAGCAGCCAAGGACTAGCGGGAGGAGAGACCCAGTACTTC.

This chain links TRBV27 with TRBJ2-7, with 9 bases lining up with TRBD2. Germline lookup yields CDR1 MNHEY and CDR2 SMNVEV (reference sequence). CDR3 length: 17 amino acids. Unmatched junction bases numbered 7, after V lost 1 base and J lost 0 bases. CDR3 nucleotide sequence: TGTGCCAGCAGTTTATTTGCGGGAGGGCCCTTCTCCTACGAGCAGTACTTC. Its protein is CASSLFAGGPFSYEQYF.

Of note for this clonotype: This sequence may be a read error, since a much larger clone differs from it by one base. The chain is built from TRBV28 and TRBJ1-2; TRBD1 is a possible D gene (6 bases). CDR1 is MDHEN, CDR2 SYDVKM, per germline. V was shortened by 1 base and J by 2 bases, with 11 bases between the two germline ends. The CDR3 loop spans 15 amino acids. The CDR3 sequence: CASSLLAGQNYGYTF. DNA for the CDR3: TGTGCCAGCAGTTTATTGGCAGGACAGAACTATGGCTACACCTTC.

This chain links TRBV13 with TRBJ2-1; D gene unclear. Germline V lookup: CDR1 PRHDT, CDR2 FYEKMQ (reference sequence). With 5 bases removed from V and 2 bases from J, the gap between germline ends came to 4 bases. This CDR3 has 12 residues. The CDR3: CASSHTYNEQFF. The CDR3 DNA follows: TGTGCCAGCAGCCATACCTACAATGAGCAGTTCTTC.

This clonotype showed up many times. The rearrangement joins TRBV27 to TRBJ2-7; 8 nucleotides match TRBD1. V gave up 3 bases and J gave up 6 bases; unmatched junction bases: 22. Per germline, CDR1 MNHEY and CDR2 SMNVEV (reference sequence). The CDR3 extends over 19 amino acids. As DNA, the CDR3 is TGTGCCAGCAGTTTTGTCCCCCCCACACAGGGGGTGCTTGAGTCCGAGCAGTACTTC. Protein sequence: CASSFVPPTQGVLESEQYF.

This clonotype has only a few counts. This chain connects TRBV5-6 to TRBJ2-7, with 7 bases fitting TRBD2. This CDR3 contains 16 residues. Germline V CDR1 and CDR2: SGHDT, YYEEEE. The junction had 11 bases not matched to a gene; V was cut back by 2 bases and J by 3 bases. CDR3 protein: CASSLYTGTTNYEQYF. Here the CDR3 DNA reads TGTGCCAGCAGCTTATACACCGGGACTACGAACTACGAGCAGTACTTC.

This clonotype was seen more than once but under ten times. V is TRBV7-9 and J is TRBJ2-3; 7 bases fit TRBD2. Trimming cost V 3 bases and J 1 base; bases outside gene matches: 4. Germline assignment: CDR1 SEHNR and CDR2 FQNEAQ (reference sequence). The CDR3 is made up of 15 amino acids. CDR3 DNA: TGTGCCAGCAGCTTCCAGCGGGACCGCACAGATACGCAGTATTTT. Encoded protein: CASSFQRDRTDTQYF.